Below are 23 T cell receptor beta chains sequenced from a single sample in a study of molecular identifiers for immune sequencing clone quantification. TCRdb re-analysed the PCR reads in MiXCR, keeping a single row per CDR3 protein. The sample carries around 480,000 distinct CDR3 sequences, about 20% recorded once. Sequenced sample: naive CD8+ T cells from blood, with Jurkat cell RNA spiked in. The subset is: FACS-sorted CD8+CD4-CCR7+CD45RA+ naive T cells. The receptors were gathered from a human donor in good health. Some libraries in this study had Jurkat cell RNA spiked in.

Ten or more counts support this clonotype. This rearrangement joins TRBV20-1 to TRBJ2-7, with D perhaps matching TRBD1 or TRBD2 (5 bases each). Trimming took off 6 bases at V and 5 bases at J, with 11 bases between the two ends. Germline CDR1 reads DFQATT; CDR2 reads SNEGSKA (reference sequence). The CDR3 contains 11 residues. This CDR3 reads CSATAVNEQYF. The CDR3 coding sequence is TGCAGTGCGACAGCGGTAAACGAGCAGTACTTC.

Many counts were recorded for this clonotype. The rearrangement uses TRBV4-3 and TRBJ2-7; 8 bases align to TRBD1. The germline V gene has CDR1 LGHNA and CDR2 YSLEER. The V gene end was trimmed by 0 bases and the J gene end by 3 bases; junction bases not matched to a gene: 16. This CDR3 is built from 19 residues. CDR3 in amino acids: CASSQDLSGGNPILYEQYF. The CDR3 nucleotides read TGCGCCAGCAGCCAAGATCTTTCAGGGGGCAATCCGATTCTCTACGAGCAGTACTTC.

The sample holds many counts of this clonotype. The chain employs TRBV7-9 and TRBJ2-6, with a possible D match to TRBD1 (5 bases). Trimming removed 2 bases from V and 0 bases from J, with 11 bases in between. This CDR3 has 17 residues. Germline V gives CDR1 SEHNR, CDR2 FQNEAQ (reference sequence). The CDR3 nucleotides are TGTGCCAGCAGCTTAATACAGGAGTACTCTGGGGCCAACGTCCTGACTTTC. It codes for CASSLIQEYSGANVLTF.

This chain joins TRBV4-3 and TRBJ1-1; TRBD1 aligns across 10 bases. Germline lookup yields CDR1 LGHNA and CDR2 YSLEER. V lost 4 bases to trimming and J lost 0 bases; unmatched junction nucleotides: 5. This CDR3 spans 16 amino acids. In DNA, the CDR3 is TGCGCCAGCAGCCCACGGACAGGGGGTATGAACACTGAAGCTTTCTTT. It yields the protein CASSPRTGGMNTEAFF.

This clonotype has more than one count but fewer than ten. A read error may be the cause here, since a much bigger clone is one base away. This chain joins TRBV7-9 and TRBJ1-1, with D uncertain. The CDR3 runs 11 residues. CDR1 and CDR2 from the germline V gene are SEHNR and FQNEAQ (reference sequence). CDR3 nucleotides: TGTGCCAGCAGCTCTGGAGGTGAAGCTTCCTTT. As protein: CASSSGGEASF.

This clonotype came up many times. This chain joins TRBV4-3 and TRBJ2-7; 8 bases fit TRBD1. The germline gives CDR1 LGHNA, CDR2 YSLEER. The CDR3 is 15 amino acids. J gave up 4 bases and V 0 bases, and 5 bases lay outside the gene matches. CDR3 DNA sequence: TGCGCCAGCAGCCAAGACAGGGGGCACGGTTACGAGCAGTACTTC. Translation gives CASSQDRGHGYEQYF.

This clonotype occurred many times. The chain carries TRBV20-1 and TRBJ2-7; D assignment may be TRBD1 or TRBD2 (5 bases each). Germline-derived CDR1 and CDR2 are DFQATT and SNEGSKA (reference sequence). The CDR3 extends over 15 amino acids. V was pared by 5 bases and J by 2 bases, with 19 bases between. The CDR3 nucleotides are TGCAGTGCTCGTGGGACGGACGAACACACCTACGAGCAGTACTTC. It translates to CSARGTDEHTYEQYF.

In this sample, this clonotype turned up many times. The chain uses TRBV14 and TRBJ2-3; 13 bases map to TRBD2. Germline V CDR1 and CDR2: SGHDN, FVKESK. The CDR3 extends over 17 amino acids. V was clipped by 4 bases and J by 5 bases; unmatched bases: 9. CDR3 residues: CASSPRRLAGGGDTQYF. CDR3 nucleotides: TGTGCCAGCAGCCCCCGCCGACTAGCGGGGGGTGGAGATACGCAGTATTTT.

The chain recombines TRBV4-1 with TRBJ2-5; possibly TRBD1 for D (5 bases). V was pared by 1 base and J by 5 bases, with 8 bases between. CDR1 MGHRA and CDR2 YSYEKL come from the germline V gene. CDR3 length equals 13 residues. CDR3: CASSQGQSETQYF. In nucleotides, the CDR3 is TGCGCCAGCAGCCAAGGACAGAGTGAGACCCAGTACTTC.

With respect to this clonotype: The junction does not match germline at one end; this may be a read error. This chain uses TRBV6-2 or TRBV6-3 with TRBJ2-6; possible D gene TRBD1, 5 bases. The germline gives CDR1 MNHEY, CDR2 SVGEGT. The CDR3 is 19 amino acids. The CDR3 DNA follows: TGTGCCAGCAGCTCCCGTATTGTGTCCCCTATCTCTGGGGCCACCGTCCTGACTTTC. Translated, it gives CASSSRIVSPISGATVLTF.

Many counts were recorded for this clonotype. This sequence joins TRBV28 and TRBJ1-2; D might be TRBD1 (6 bases). The germline gives CDR1 MDHEN, CDR2 SYDVKM. The V end was cut by 4 bases, the J end by 0 bases, with 9 bases between. This CDR3 is 14 amino acids long. CDR3 amino acids: CASSSDRTNYGYTF. As DNA, the CDR3 is TGTGCCAGCAGTTCGGACAGAACTAACTATGGCTACACCTTC.

Remarks on this clonotype: A junction end diverges from the germline sequence, so it may reflect a read error. V usage is TRBV30 and J usage is TRBJ2-4, with D possibly matching TRBD1 (6 bases). The V gene's germline CDR1 is GTSNPN and CDR2 SVGIG (reference sequence). The CDR3 is 13 amino acids. The chain's CDR3 is CARSSQGINIQYF. The CDR3 region has the DNA TGTGCCCGGAGTTCACAGGGAATAAACATTCAGTACTTC.

For this clonotype: This sequence may be a read error, since a much larger clone differs from it by one base. J is TRBJ2-3 and V is TRBV5-6; D remains unclear. Germline values: CDR1 SGHDT, CDR2 YYEEEE. V lost 0 bases and J 2 bases, leaving 10 bases between the germline ends. The CDR3 consists of 15 residues. The CDR3 region has the DNA TGTGCCAGCAGCTTGGGGGTCAGACTCACAGATACGCAGTATTTT. Its translation is CASSLGVRLTDTQYF.

The table lists this clonotype with many counts. The chain carries TRBV30 and TRBJ2-1; TRBD1 aligns across 7 bases. This CDR3 region has 15 residues. Germline V gives CDR1 GTSNPN, CDR2 SVGIG (reference sequence). Trimming took 0 bases from V and 8 from J; bases not matched to a gene: 10. Here the CDR3 reads CAWSVGAGGRDEQFF. CDR3 coding DNA: TGTGCCTGGAGTGTAGGGGCAGGGGGTCGGGATGAGCAGTTCTTC.

This clonotype was recorded at least ten times. The CDR3 bases are TGTGCCAGCAGCTTGCGGACTTCTCCTAAGGATGAGCAGTTCTTC. It yields the protein CASSLRTSPKDEQFF. The V call is TRBV7-6, the J call TRBJ2-1; a weak D match, TRBD2 (5 bases). Trimming took 3 bases from V and 8 from J, leaving 17 bases between them. There are 15 residues in the CDR3. Germline values: CDR1 SGHVS, CDR2 FNYEAQ.

This clonotype was observed a few times. This sequence joins TRBV30 and TRBJ2-2; D is unclear. The V and J ends lost 0 bases and 5 bases respectively, with 7 bases between them. CDR1 and CDR2 (germline): GTSNPN, SVGIG (reference sequence). This CDR3 has 13 residues. The CDR3 DNA sequence: TGTGCCTGGAGTGTACGGGCTACCGGGGAGCTGTTTTTT. It encodes CAWSVRATGELFF.

This clonotype was detected a few times. The chain recombines TRBV29-1 with TRBJ1-2; TRBD1 matches 7 bases. V shed 8 bases, J shed 12 bases, and the junction held 15 bases outside the gene matches. Germline CDR1 reads SQVTM; CDR2 reads ANQGSEA. The CDR3 is 12 amino acids. The chain's CDR3 is CSTQSGQTFNTF. Written as DNA, the CDR3 is TGCAGCACCCAATCGGGACAGACCTTTAACACCTTC.

The V and J genes are TRBV12-3 or TRBV12-4 and TRBJ2-4; 9 nucleotides agree with TRBD1. The CDR3 has 21 amino acids. V gave up 3 bases and J gave up 2 bases; unmatched junction bases: 20. CDR3 nucleotides: TGTGCCAGCAGTTTTTTAATTTGGGGACAGGGTTCCGGGGATACCAAAAACATTCAGTACTTC. Amino acid sequence: CASSFLIWGQGSGDTKNIQYF.

This clonotype was found a few times. The CDR3 DNA reads TGTGCCAGCAGCTTCGCCGGTGGTGGCACTGAAGCTTTCTTT. This codes for CASSFAGGGTEAFF. The V call is TRBV11-2, the J call TRBJ1-1; D gene unclear. In germline, CDR1 is SGHAT, CDR2 FQNNGV. The CDR3 consists of 14 residues. Trimming pared 3 bases from V and 4 bases from J, leaving 12 bases between.

This clonotype has at least ten counts. The J gene is TRBJ1-6, the V gene TRBV4-3; TRBD1 might be the D (5 bases). The germline V gene encodes CDR1 LGHNA and CDR2 YSLEER. V shed 0 bases and J shed 5 bases, with 8 bases lying between them. This CDR3 has 15 amino acids. CDR3 amino acids: CASSQDSGNNSPLHF. For the CDR3, the DNA is TGCGCCAGCAGCCAAGATTCAGGGAATAATTCACCCCTCCACTTT.

This clonotype was detected only a few times. The chain recombines TRBV7-9 with TRBJ2-7, with TRBD1 matching over 7 bases. The CDR3 is 11 amino acids. Trimming took 7 bases from V and 6 from J; bases not matched to a gene: 3. Looked up from germline, CDR1 is SEHNR and CDR2 is FQNEAQ (reference sequence). The CDR3 DNA reads as TGTGCCAGCACCACAGGGGTCGAGCAGTACTTC. It encodes CASTTGVEQYF.

With regard to this clonotype: An end of the junction does not agree with germline; a read error may underlie this. The V call is TRBV7-2, the J call TRBJ1-2, with D perhaps matching TRBD1 (5 bases). There are 14 residues in the CDR3. Germline V CDR1 and CDR2: SGHTA, FQGNSA. CDR3 protein: CAGSLWPGPYGYTF. For the CDR3, the DNA is TGTGCCGGCAGCTTATGGCCAGGGCCCTATGGCTACACCTTC.

V gene TRBV30 combines with J gene TRBJ2-7; 8 bases match TRBD1. With 5 bases clipped from V and 4 bases from J, the junction kept 7 bases outside the gene matches. CDR1 and CDR2 from the germline V gene are GTSNPN and SVGIG (reference sequence). This CDR3 comprises 13 residues. The CDR3 spells CAWSTGDSYEQYF. The CDR3 bases are TGTGCCTGGTCGACAGGGGATTCGTACGAGCAGTACTTC.